The clone carrying this TCR beta chain was detected only a few times. The antigen is not known. This sample is drawn from a study of T cell repertoires in ileal Crohn's disease. The overall study: About half received postoperative treatment, some ten with thiopurines and under 20 anti-TNF. Study conclusions and caveats: All patients with clonality above 26.8% had endoscopic recurrence. Postoperative endoscopy occurred within one year, median roughly 6.9 months.

The time point: neoterminal ileum biopsy at postoperative endoscopy, about 6 months after surgery. This CDR3 has 16 amino acids. CDR1 is LNHDA, CDR2 SQIVND, per germline (reference sequence). J gave up 0 bases and V 4 bases, and 6 bases lay outside the gene matches. Around 0.55 micrograms of biopsy DNA per sample underwent TCRB immunosequencing. The data were produced by immunoSEQ multiplex PCR, yet TCRdb's version contains in-frame clones alone and is incomplete. This table has more than 50,000 clones, 85% to 90% appearing once. Sequencing was done on a sample of ileal tissue. The receptor was derived from an adult with Crohn's disease. The chain uses TRBV19 and TRBJ2-4; TRBD2 matches 7 bases. The CDR3 loop reads CASSTGLGLAKNIQYF. CDR3 bases: TGTGCCAGTAGTACCGGACTAGGGCTAGCCAAAAACATTCAGTACTTC.